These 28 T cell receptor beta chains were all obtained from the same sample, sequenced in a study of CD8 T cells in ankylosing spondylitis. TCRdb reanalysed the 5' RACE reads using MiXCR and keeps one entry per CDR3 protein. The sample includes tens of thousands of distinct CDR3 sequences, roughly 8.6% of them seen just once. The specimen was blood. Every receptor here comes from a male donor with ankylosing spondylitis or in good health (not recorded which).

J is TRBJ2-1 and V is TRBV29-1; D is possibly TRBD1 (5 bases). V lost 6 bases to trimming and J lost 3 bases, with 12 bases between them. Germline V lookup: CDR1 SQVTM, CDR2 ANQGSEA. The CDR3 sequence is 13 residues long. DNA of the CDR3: TGCAGCGTCCTCGACAGTCTCTACAATGAGCAGTTCTTC. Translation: CSVLDSLYNEQFF.

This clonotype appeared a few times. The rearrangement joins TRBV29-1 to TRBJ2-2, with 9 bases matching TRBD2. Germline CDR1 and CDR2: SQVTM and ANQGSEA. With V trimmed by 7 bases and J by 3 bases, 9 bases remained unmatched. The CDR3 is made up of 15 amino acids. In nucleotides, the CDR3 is TGCAGCGGTTTAGCGGGAGTGGGGTACACCGGGGAGCTGTTTTTT. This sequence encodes CSGLAGVGYTGELFF.

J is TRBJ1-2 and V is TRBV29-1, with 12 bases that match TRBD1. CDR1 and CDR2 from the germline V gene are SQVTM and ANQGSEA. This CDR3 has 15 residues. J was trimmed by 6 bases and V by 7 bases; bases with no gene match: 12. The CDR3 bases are TGCAGCGCCTCCCGGGACAGGGGGCAAGCGGATGGCTACACCTTC. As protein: CSASRDRGQADGYTF.

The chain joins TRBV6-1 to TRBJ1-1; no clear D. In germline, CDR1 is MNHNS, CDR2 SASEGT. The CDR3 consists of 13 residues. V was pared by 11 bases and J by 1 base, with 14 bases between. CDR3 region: CASRSGPNTEAFF. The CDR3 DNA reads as TGTGCCTCTCGATCCGGACCGAACACTGAAGCTTTCTTT.

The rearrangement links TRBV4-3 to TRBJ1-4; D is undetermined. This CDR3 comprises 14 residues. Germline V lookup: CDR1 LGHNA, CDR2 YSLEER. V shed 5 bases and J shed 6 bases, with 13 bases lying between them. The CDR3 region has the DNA TGCGCCAGCAGCGCCGGGCTATCGGATGAAAAACTGTTTTTT. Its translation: CASSAGLSDEKLFF.

CDR3 DNA: TGCAGTGCTAGAGCGCAGGGTTTAAGGGGTGAGCAGTTCTTC. Encoded protein: CSARAQGLRGEQFF. The chain is built from TRBV20-1 and TRBJ2-1, with TRBD1 as a possible D gene (5 bases). Trimming left V 1 base short and J 9 bases short, with 16 bases between. The CDR3 consists of 14 residues. Per germline, CDR1 DFQATT and CDR2 SNEGSKA (reference sequence).

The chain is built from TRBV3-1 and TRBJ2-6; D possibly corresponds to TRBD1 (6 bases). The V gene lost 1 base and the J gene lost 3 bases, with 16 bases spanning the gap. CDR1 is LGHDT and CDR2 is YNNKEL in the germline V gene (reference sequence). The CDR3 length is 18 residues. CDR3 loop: CASSQVEGGLSGANVLTF. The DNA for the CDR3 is TGTGCCAGCAGCCAAGTTGAAGGGGGTCTTAGTGGGGCCAACGTCCTGACTTTC.

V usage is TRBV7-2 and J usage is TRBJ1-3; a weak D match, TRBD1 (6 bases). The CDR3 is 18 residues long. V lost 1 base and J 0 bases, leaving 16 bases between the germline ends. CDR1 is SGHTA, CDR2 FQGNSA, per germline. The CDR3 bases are TGTGCCAGCAGCTTAGTCGGCCCCAGGGGAAGCTCTGGAAACACCATATATTTT. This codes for CASSLVGPRGSSGNTIYF.

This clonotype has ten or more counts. CDR3 nucleotides: TGCAGTGCTCCGTGGCAGGGGAACTATGGCTACACCTTC. Protein: CSAPWQGNYGYTF. The chain couples TRBV20-1 to TRBJ1-2; tentatively, D is TRBD1 (6 bases). The CDR3 loop spans 13 amino acids. Germline V gene lookup returns CDR1 DFQATT and CDR2 SNEGSKA (reference sequence). Trimming stripped 5 bases from V and 2 bases from J, with 12 bases between.

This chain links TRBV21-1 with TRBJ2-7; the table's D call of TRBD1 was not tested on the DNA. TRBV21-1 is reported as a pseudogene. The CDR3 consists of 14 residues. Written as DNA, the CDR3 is TGTGCCAGCAAAAAAGGGAGGGGGCGATCCGAGCAGTACGTC. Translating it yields CASKKGRGRSEQYV.

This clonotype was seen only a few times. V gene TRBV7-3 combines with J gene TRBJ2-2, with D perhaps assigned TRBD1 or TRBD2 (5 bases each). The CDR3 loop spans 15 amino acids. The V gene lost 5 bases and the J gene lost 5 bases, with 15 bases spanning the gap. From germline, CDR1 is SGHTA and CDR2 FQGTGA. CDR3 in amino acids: CASSPTGHGTGELFF. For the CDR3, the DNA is TGTGCCAGCAGCCCCACGGGGCATGGTACCGGGGAGCTGTTTTTT.

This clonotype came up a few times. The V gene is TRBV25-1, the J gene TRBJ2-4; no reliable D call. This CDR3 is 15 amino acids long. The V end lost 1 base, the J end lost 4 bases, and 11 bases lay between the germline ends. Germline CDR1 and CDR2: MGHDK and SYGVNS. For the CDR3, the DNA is TGTGCCAGCAGTGAATCAGCCAGCCTTAAAAACATTCAGTACTTC. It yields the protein CASSESASLKNIQYF.

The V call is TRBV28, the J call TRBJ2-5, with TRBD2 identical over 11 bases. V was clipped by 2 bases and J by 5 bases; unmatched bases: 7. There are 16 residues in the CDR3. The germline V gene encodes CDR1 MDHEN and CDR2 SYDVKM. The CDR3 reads CASSLVTSGSQETQYF. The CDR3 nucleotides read TGTGCCAGCAGTTTAGTTACTAGCGGGAGTCAGGAGACCCAGTACTTC.

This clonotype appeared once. The CDR3 sequence: CASRRGGGPQETQYF. The CDR3 DNA reads TGCGCCAGCAGACGGGGCGGGGGGCCCCAAGAGACCCAGTACTTC. The chain combines TRBV5-1 with TRBJ2-5; 8 bases are shared with TRBD2. There are 15 residues in the CDR3. Germline trimming cut 5 bases from V and 1 base from J; bases unmatched to any gene: 7. From germline, CDR1 is SGHRS and CDR2 YFSETQ.

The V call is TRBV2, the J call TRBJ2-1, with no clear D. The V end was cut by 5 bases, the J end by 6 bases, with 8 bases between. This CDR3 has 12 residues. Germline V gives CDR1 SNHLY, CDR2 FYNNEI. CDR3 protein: CASSSDTNEQFF. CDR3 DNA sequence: TGTGCCAGCAGTTCAGATACCAATGAGCAGTTCTTC.

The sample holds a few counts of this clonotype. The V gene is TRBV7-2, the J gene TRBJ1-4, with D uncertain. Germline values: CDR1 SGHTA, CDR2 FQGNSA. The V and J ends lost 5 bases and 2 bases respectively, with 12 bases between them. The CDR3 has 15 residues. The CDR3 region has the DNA TGTGCCAGCAGCCCAACCCCCGTGACTAATGAAAAACTGTTTTTT. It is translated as CASSPTPVTNEKLFF.

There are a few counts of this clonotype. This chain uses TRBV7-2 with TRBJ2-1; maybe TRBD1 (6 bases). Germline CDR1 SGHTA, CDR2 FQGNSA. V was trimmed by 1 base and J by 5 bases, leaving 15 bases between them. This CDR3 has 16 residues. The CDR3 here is CASSLVSTRGHNEQFF. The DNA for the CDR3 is TGTGCCAGCAGCTTAGTATCTACCAGGGGTCACAATGAGCAGTTCTTC.

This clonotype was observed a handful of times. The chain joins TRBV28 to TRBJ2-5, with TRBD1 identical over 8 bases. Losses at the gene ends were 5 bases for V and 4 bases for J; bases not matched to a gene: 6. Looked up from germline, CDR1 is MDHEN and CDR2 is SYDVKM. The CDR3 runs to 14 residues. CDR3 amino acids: CASSDGQGGETQYF. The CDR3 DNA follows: TGTGCCAGCAGTGACGGACAGGGAGGAGAGACCCAGTACTTC.

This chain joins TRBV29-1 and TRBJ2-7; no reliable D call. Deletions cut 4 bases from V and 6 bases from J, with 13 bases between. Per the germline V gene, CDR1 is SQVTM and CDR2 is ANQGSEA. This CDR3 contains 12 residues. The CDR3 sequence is CSVAVETTEQYF. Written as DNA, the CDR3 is TGCAGCGTTGCGGTAGAAACGACCGAGCAGTACTTC.

The CDR3 loop reads CSVRSRPSSYEQYV. CDR3 DNA: TGCAGCGTTCGGTCCCGACCTAGCTCCTACGAGCAGTACGTC. The V gene is TRBV29-1, the J gene TRBJ2-7; no clear D. Germline CDR1 SQVTM, CDR2 ANQGSEA. Deletions cut 5 bases from V and 0 bases from J, with 14 bases between. This CDR3 is built from 14 residues.

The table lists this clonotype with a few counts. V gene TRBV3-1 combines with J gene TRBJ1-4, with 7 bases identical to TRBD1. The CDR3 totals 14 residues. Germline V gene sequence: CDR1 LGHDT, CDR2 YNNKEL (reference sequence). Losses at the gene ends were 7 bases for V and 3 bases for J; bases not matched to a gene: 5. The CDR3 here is CASTGGQANEKLFF. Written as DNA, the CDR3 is TGTGCCAGCACCGGCGGACAGGCTAATGAAAAACTGTTTTTT.

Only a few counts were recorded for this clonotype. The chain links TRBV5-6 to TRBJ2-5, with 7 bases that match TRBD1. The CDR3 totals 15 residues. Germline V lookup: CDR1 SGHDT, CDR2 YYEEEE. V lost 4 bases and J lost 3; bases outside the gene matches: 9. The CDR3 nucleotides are TGTGCCAGCAGCATATTTCCCGGGACAGAAGAGACCCAGTACTTC. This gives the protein CASSIFPGTEETQYF.

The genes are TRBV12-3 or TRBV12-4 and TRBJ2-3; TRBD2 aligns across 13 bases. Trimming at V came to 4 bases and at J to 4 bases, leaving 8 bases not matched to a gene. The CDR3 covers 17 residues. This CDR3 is CASSSRLAGGRADTQYF. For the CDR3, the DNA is TGTGCCAGCAGTTCTCGACTAGCGGGGGGCCGGGCAGATACGCAGTATTTT.

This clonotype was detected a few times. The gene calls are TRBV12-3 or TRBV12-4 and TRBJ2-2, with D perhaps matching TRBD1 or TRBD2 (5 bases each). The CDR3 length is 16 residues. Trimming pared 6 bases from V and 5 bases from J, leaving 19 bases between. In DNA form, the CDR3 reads TGTGCCAGCAGCCGAGGGGCTCGCACTTCAACCGGGGAGCTGTTTTTT. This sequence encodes CASSRGARTSTGELFF.

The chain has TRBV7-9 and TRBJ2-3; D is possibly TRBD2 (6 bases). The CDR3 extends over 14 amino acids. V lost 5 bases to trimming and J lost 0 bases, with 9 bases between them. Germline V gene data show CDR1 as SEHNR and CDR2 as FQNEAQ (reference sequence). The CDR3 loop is CASSQAGSTDTQYF. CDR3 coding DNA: TGTGCCAGCAGCCAAGCGGGCAGCACAGATACGCAGTATTTT. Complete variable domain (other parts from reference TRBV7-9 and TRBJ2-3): DTGVSQNPRHKITKRGQNVTFRCDPISEHNRLYWYRQTLGQGPEFLTYFQNEAQLEKSRLLSDRFSAERPKGSFSTLEIQRTEQGDSAMYLCASSQAGSTDTQYFGPGTRLTVL.

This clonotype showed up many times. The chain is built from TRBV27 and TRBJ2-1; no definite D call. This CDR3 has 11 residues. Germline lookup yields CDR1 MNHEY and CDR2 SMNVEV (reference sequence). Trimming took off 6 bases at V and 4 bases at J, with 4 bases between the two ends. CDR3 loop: CASSYYNEQFF. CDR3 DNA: TGTGCCAGCAGCTATTACAATGAGCAGTTCTTC.

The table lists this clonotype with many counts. This chain's CDR3 is CASSQGKYLYQETQYF. Written as DNA, the CDR3 is TGTGCCAGCAGCCAGGGGAAGTACCTGTACCAAGAGACCCAGTACTTC. The chain has TRBV3-1 and TRBJ2-5; D gene ambiguous. V lost 3 bases, J lost 0 bases, and 14 bases lay in between. The CDR3 sequence is 16 residues long. Germline loops: CDR1 LGHDT, CDR2 YNNKEL (reference sequence).

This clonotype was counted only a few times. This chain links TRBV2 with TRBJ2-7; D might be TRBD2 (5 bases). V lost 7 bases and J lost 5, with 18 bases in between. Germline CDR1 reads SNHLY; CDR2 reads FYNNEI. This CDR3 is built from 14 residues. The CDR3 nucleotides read TGTGCCAGCAACAAGCGGTTCCCTTTTGACGAGCAGTACGTC. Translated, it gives CASNKRFPFDEQYV.